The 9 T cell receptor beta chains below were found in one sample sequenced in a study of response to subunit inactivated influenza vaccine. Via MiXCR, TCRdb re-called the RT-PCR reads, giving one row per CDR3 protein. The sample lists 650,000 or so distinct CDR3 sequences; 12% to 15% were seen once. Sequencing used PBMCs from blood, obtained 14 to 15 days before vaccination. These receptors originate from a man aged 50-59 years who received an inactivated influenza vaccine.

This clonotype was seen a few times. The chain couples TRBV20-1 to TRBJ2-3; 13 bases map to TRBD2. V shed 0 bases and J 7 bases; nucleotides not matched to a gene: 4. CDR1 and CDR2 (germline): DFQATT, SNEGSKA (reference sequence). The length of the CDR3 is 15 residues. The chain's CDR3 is CSAREWTSGGNTQYF. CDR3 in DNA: TGCAGTGCTAGAGAATGGACTAGCGGGGGAAATACGCAGTATTTT.

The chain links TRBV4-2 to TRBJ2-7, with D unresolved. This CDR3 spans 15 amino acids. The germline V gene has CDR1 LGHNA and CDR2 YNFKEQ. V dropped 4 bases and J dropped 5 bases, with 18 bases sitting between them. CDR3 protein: CASSRIAERFHEQYF. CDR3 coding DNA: TGTGCCAGCAGCCGGATCGCGGAAAGGTTCCACGAGCAGTACTTC.

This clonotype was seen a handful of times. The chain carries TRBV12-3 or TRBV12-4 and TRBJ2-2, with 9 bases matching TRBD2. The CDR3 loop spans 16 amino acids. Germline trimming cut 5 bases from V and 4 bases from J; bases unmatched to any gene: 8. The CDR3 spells CASSPHGRGGTGELFF. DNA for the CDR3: TGTGCCAGCAGTCCACATGGGCGGGGGGGCACCGGGGAGCTGTTTTTT.

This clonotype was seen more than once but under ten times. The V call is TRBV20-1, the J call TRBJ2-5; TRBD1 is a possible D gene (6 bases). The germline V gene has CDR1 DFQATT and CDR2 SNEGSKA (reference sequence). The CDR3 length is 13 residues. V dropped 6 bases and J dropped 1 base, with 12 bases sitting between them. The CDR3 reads CSARDRFQETQYF. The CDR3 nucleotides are TGCAGTGCCCGAGACAGGTTCCAAGAGACCCAGTACTTC.

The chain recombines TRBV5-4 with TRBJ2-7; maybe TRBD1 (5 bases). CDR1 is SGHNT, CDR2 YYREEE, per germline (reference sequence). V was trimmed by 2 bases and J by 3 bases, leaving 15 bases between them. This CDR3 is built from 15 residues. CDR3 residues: CASSFLQGVSYEQYF. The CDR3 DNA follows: TGTGCCAGCAGCTTTTTGCAGGGTGTAAGCTACGAGCAGTACTTC. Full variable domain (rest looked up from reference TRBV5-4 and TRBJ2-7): ETGVTQSPTHLIKTRGQQVTLRCSSQSGHNTVSWYQQALGQGPQFIFQYYREEENGRGNFPPRFSGLQFPNYSSELNVNALELDDSALYLCASSFLQGVSYEQYFGPGTRLTVT.

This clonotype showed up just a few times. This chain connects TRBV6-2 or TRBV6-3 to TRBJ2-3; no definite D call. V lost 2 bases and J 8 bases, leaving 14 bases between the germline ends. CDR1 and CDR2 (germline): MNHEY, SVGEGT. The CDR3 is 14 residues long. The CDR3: CASSYGPPPGTQYF. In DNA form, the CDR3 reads TGTGCCAGCAGTTACGGGCCACCACCGGGTACGCAGTATTTT.

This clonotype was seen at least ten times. For the CDR3, the DNA is TGTGCCAGCACTTATAGCGGGGGGGCGAGGAATGAGCAGTTCTTC. Residues: CASTYSGGARNEQFF. This rearrangement joins TRBV6-5 to TRBJ2-1, with 11 nucleotides matching TRBD2. The CDR3 covers 15 residues. Germline CDR1 is MNHEY and CDR2 is SVGAGI. The V gene end was trimmed by 7 bases and the J gene end by 7 bases; junction bases not matched to a gene: 9.

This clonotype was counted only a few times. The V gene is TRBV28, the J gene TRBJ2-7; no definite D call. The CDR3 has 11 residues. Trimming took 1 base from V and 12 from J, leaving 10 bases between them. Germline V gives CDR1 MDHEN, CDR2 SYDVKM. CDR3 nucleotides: TGTGCCAGCAGTTTATCGTCACCGATGTACTTC. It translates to CASSLSSPMYF.

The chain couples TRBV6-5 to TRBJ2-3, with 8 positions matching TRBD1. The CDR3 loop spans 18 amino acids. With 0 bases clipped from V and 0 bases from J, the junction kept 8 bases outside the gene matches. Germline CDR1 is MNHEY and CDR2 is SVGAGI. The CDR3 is CASSYSASRQGSTDTQYF. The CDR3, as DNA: TGTGCCAGCAGTTACTCGGCTTCTCGACAGGGGAGCACAGATACGCAGTATTTT.